Presented here are 11 T cell receptor beta chains from one specimen sequenced in a study of PD-1 blockade in classical Hodgkin lymphoma. All patients experienced relapse after autologous stem cell transplantation, and brentuximab vedotin exposure was variable. Thawed PBMCs yielded CD4+ T cells through magnetic negative selection. Sequenced by immunoSEQ multiplex PCR; TCRdb stores in-frame clones only, minus some. The sample has some 7,000 clones, around four fifths seen once; the top ten hold under 3%. The sample consisted of CD4+ T cells from blood, taken at baseline. The origin of the receptors is a human donor with classical Hodgkin lymphoma.

The chain has TRBV18 and TRBJ2-1; D is unclear. Per the germline V gene, CDR1 is KGHSH and CDR2 is LQKENI. The length of the CDR3 is 14 residues. V was shortened by 6 bases and J by 3 bases, with 12 bases between the two germline ends. As DNA, the CDR3 is TGTGCCAGCTCCCTACTCCGACTCTACAATGAGCAGTTCTTC. Protein: CASSLLRLYNEQFF.

The chain carries TRBV18 and TRBJ2-7; TRBD2 matches at 9 bases. With 3 bases clipped from V and 4 bases from J, the junction kept 4 bases outside the gene matches. CDR3 length: 14 amino acids. Germline CDR1 KGHSH, CDR2 LQKENI. In DNA form, the CDR3 reads TGTGCCAGCTCACCCGGTAGCGGGAGTTACGAGCAGTACTTC. Protein product: CASSPGSGSYEQYF. Filled out from reference TRBV18 and TRBJ2-7, the complete variable domain reads NAGVMQNPRHLVRRRGQEARLRCSPMKGHSHVYWYRQLPEEGLKFMVYLQKENIIDESGMPKERFSAEFPKEGPSILRIQQVVRGDSAAYFCASSPGSGSYEQYFGPGTRLTVT.

The rearrangement joins TRBV11-2 to TRBJ1-6; D gene uncertain. Germline V gene sequence: CDR1 SGHAT, CDR2 FQNNGV. The ends were cut back, 5 bases at V and 9 bases at J, with 17 bases in the middle. There are 15 residues in the CDR3. CDR3 DNA sequence: TGTGCCAGCAGCCTCCAACCACAGAGGACTTCACCCCTCCACTTT. Encoded protein: CASSLQPQRTSPLHF.

V gene TRBV29-1 combines with J gene TRBJ2-3; 8 nucleotides line up with TRBD2. The CDR3 is 14 amino acids. Germline V gene lookup returns CDR1 SQVTM and CDR2 ANQGSEA. V was pared by 5 bases and J by 3 bases, with 7 bases of the junction left unmatched. CDR3 region: CSVQAGAWTDTQYF. The CDR3 DNA sequence: TGCAGCGTTCAAGCGGGGGCTTGGACAGATACGCAGTATTTT.

This chain uses TRBV15 with TRBJ2-3, with D uncertain. The V gene's germline CDR1 is LNHNV and CDR2 YYDKDF (reference sequence). This CDR3 comprises 13 residues. Trimming left V 0 bases short and J 5 bases short, with 6 bases between. The CDR3 region has the DNA TGTGCCACCAGCAGAGAGAAACTAGATACGCAGTATTTT. Protein product: CATSREKLDTQYF.

The chain joins TRBV2 to TRBJ1-4; D remains unclear. Germline CDR1 SNHLY, CDR2 FYNNEI. V shed 8 bases and J shed 8 bases, with 15 bases lying between them. CDR3 length: 13 residues. The CDR3 bases are TGTGCCAGCGAGGGTTTAAGTGGGGAAAAACTGTTTTTT. Protein: CASEGLSGEKLFF.

The gene calls are TRBV7-9 and TRBJ2-1, with unresolved D. The CDR3 extends over 14 amino acids. Trimming stripped 3 bases from V and 5 bases from J, with 11 bases between. Germline-derived CDR1 and CDR2 are SEHNR and FQNEAQ (reference sequence). The CDR3 DNA sequence: TGTGCCAGCAGCTTCCGCAACATCGACAATGAGCAGTTCTTC. It encodes CASSFRNIDNEQFF.

The chain joins TRBV10-3 to TRBJ2-3, with D unresolved. Between the trimmed V and J ends, which lost 0 bases and 0 bases, there was a span of 4 bases. CDR3 length: 14 amino acids. Germline V gene sequence: CDR1 ENHRY, CDR2 SYGVKD. DNA of the CDR3: TGTGCCATCAGTGAGTCGAGCAGCACAGATACGCAGTATTTT. As protein: CAISESSSTDTQYF.

The chain links TRBV5-8 to TRBJ2-1; D is perhaps TRBD1 or TRBD2 (5 bases each). Trimming left V 4 bases short and J 5 bases short, with 10 bases between. Germline CDR1 and CDR2: SGHTS and YDEGEE. This CDR3 contains 13 residues. For the CDR3, the DNA is TGTGCCAGCAGCCCGGGACCCAACAATGAGCAGTTCTTC. Protein: CASSPGPNNEQFF.

The chain couples TRBV18 to TRBJ2-3, with D perhaps TRBD2 (6 bases). The CDR3 is 15 amino acids. The germline V gene has CDR1 KGHSH and CDR2 LQKENI. V was shortened by 3 bases and J by 1 base, with 11 bases between the two germline ends. CDR3 residues: CASSPSASGTDTQYF. For the CDR3, the DNA is TGTGCCAGCTCACCGTCGGCTAGCGGCACAGATACGCAGTATTTT.

The V and J genes are TRBV10-3 and TRBJ2-7; no clear D. Trimming cost V 0 bases and J 2 bases, with 11 bases left between them. From germline, CDR1 is ENHRY and CDR2 SYGVKD. The CDR3 runs to 15 residues. CDR3 in amino acids: CAISESPLVPYEQYF. The CDR3 bases are TGTGCCATCAGTGAGTCTCCCTTGGTTCCCTACGAGCAGTACTTC.